Each of the 16 T cell receptor beta chains below was sequenced from the same sample in a study of Ad26.COV2.S vaccination and SARS-CoV-2 variants. Indicated treatment: roughly 19 received Ad26.COV2.S at low or high dose, single or two shots; several received placebo; per-sample allocation not given. Following the first vaccine or placebo injection, samples were taken on day 63. Assay: immunoSEQ multiplex PCR; the TCRdb copy retains only in-frame clones and omits some. Of some 270,000 clones listed, around 85% are singletons. This specimen consisted of peripheral blood, obtained in a trial of Ad26.COV2.S vaccine versus placebo. The source of these receptors is a person between 18 and 65 years old who received the Ad26.COV2.S COVID-19 vaccine or a placebo.

The CDR3 DNA is TGTGCCAGTAGTCCCTTAGGGACAGACTCCTATGGCTACACCTTC. It translates to CASSPLGTDSYGYTF. The chain is built from TRBV19 and TRBJ1-2; the match to TRBD1 covers 7 bases. The CDR3 runs 15 residues. V was pared by 5 bases and J by 4 bases, with 10 bases of the junction left unmatched. The germline V gene has CDR1 LNHDA and CDR2 SQIVND (reference sequence). The whole variable domain, remainder taken from reference TRBV19 and TRBJ1-2, is DGGITQSPKYLFRKEGQNVTLSCEQNLNHDAMYWYRQDPGQGLRLIYYSQIVNDFQKGDIAEGYSVSREKKESFPLTVTSAQKNPTAFYLCASSPLGTDSYGYTFGSGTRLTVV.

The rearrangement joins TRBV5-8 to TRBJ2-4; TRBD1 aligns across 7 bases. Germline loops: CDR1 SGHTS, CDR2 YDEGEE. Losses at the gene ends were 0 bases for V and 9 bases for J; bases not matched to a gene: 3. This CDR3 is 13 amino acids long. The CDR3 reads CASSLGQGGIQYF. Here the CDR3 DNA reads TGTGCCAGCAGCTTGGGACAGGGCGGCATTCAGTACTTC.

Note on this clone: This CDR3 fails to terminate in the conserved phenylalanine or tryptophan, so it likely reflects a read error. No DNA is shown, since the ends of the CDR3 on it are uncertain; the CDR3 is the one TCRdb lists. The CDR3 spells CASSTSPGQGRVY. J is TRBJ1-5 and V is TRBV6-2 or TRBV6-3; the table's TRBD1 call for D was not verified on the DNA. Termini included, the CDR3 measures 13 amino acids. Germline CDR1 and CDR2: MNHEY and SVGEGT.

This clone appeared once. The chain joins TRBV7-8 to TRBJ2-5, with D maybe TRBD2 (6 bases). Germline CDR1 SGHVS, CDR2 FQNEAQ. V was cut by 6 bases and J by 2 bases, with 10 bases left in between. This CDR3 spans 13 amino acids. The CDR3 is CASRVGGQETQYF. The CDR3 coding sequence is TGTGCCAGCAGGGTCGGGGGACAAGAGACCCAGTACTTC. Complete variable domain (other parts from reference TRBV7-8 and TRBJ2-5): GAGVSQSPRYKVAKRGQDVALRCDPISGHVSLFWYQQALGQGPEFLTYFQNEAQLDKSGLPSDRFFAERPEGSVSTLKIQRTQQEDSAVYLCASRVGGQETQYFGPGTRLLVL.

The chain carries TRBV6-4 and TRBJ2-4; weak D call: TRBD2 (6 bases). V lost 7 bases, J lost 0 bases, and 25 bases lay in between. CDR1 is MRHNA and CDR2 is SNTAGT in the germline V gene. CDR3 size: 19 residues. Here the CDR3 reads CASTPSRTPTGGAKNIQYF. The CDR3 coding sequence is TGTGCCAGCACCCCCTCCAGGACCCCCACCGGGGGAGCCAAAAACATTCAGTACTTC.

The chain joins TRBV11-2 to TRBJ2-5; the match to TRBD1 covers 9 bases. The V segment lost 0 bases and the J segment 9 bases; nucleotides outside the gene matches: 5. CDR1 SGHAT and CDR2 FQNNGV come from the germline V gene. The CDR3 is 14 residues long. CDR3: CASSLDGQGMAQYF. The CDR3, as DNA: TGTGCCAGCAGCTTAGACGGACAGGGGATGGCCCAGTACTTC.

This clone was seen once. The J gene is TRBJ2-7, the V gene TRBV4-1, with TRBD2 matching over 13 bases. CDR1 and CDR2 from the germline V gene are MGHRA and YSYEKL. This CDR3 has 18 amino acids. The trim removed 0 bases at V and 6 bases at J, leaving 11 bases unmatched. The CDR3 coding sequence is TGCGCCAGCAGCCAAGAACCACGGACTAGCGGGGGATCAGGCGAGCAGTACTTC. Its protein product is CASSQEPRTSGGSGEQYF.

The chain recombines TRBV4-3 with TRBJ2-3, with TRBD2 matching 8 bases. With 1 base clipped from V and 4 bases from J, the junction kept 4 bases outside the gene matches. In germline, CDR1 is LGHNA, CDR2 YSLEER. The CDR3 is 15 amino acids. The CDR3 here is CASSQGLAYADTQYF. The CDR3 region has the DNA TGCGCCAGCAGCCAAGGACTAGCGTACGCAGATACGCAGTATTTT.

In its sample, this clone was seen once. This chain uses TRBV11-2 with TRBJ2-1; D remains unclear. In germline, CDR1 is SGHAT, CDR2 FQNNGV. The V and J ends lost 2 bases and 7 bases respectively, with 12 bases between them. There are 14 residues in the CDR3. CDR3 bases: TGTGCCAGCAGCTTATGGAACAGAATTAATGAGCAGTTCTTC. Amino acids: CASSLWNRINEQFF.

The gene calls are TRBV18 and TRBJ1-2; tentative D call: TRBD1 (6 bases). V gave up 3 bases and J gave up 9 bases, with 14 bases separating them. This CDR3 comprises 13 residues. The germline gives CDR1 KGHSH, CDR2 LQKENI. The CDR3 spells CASSPNRDGSYTF. The CDR3, as DNA: TGTGCCAGCTCACCCAACAGGGACGGTAGCTACACCTTC.

V is TRBV9 and J is TRBJ1-3, with D unclear. The CDR3 spans 13 residues. V was cut by 4 bases and J by 4 bases, with 9 bases left in between. The germline gives CDR1 SGDLS, CDR2 YYNGEE. CDR3 region: CASSPRGGNTIYF. In DNA, the CDR3 is TGTGCCAGCAGCCCCCGGGGAGGAAACACCATATATTTT.

The V gene is TRBV6-5, the J gene TRBJ2-1; D is unclear. Germline CDR1 MNHEY, CDR2 SVGAGI. V lost 2 bases and J lost 0, with 11 bases in between. CDR3 length: 16 residues. The CDR3 DNA is TGTGCCAGCAGTTACGAAGTAGCCAGCTCCTACAATGAGCAGTTCTTC. This sequence encodes CASSYEVASSYNEQFF.

The chain combines TRBV7-8 with TRBJ2-1; the match to TRBD1 covers 8 bases. Looked up from germline, CDR1 is SGHVS and CDR2 is FQNEAQ. V lost 1 base to trimming and J lost 2 bases; unmatched junction nucleotides: 1. CDR3 length equals 15 residues. Here the CDR3 reads CASSLVDRAYNEQFF. Here the CDR3 DNA reads TGTGCCAGCAGCTTAGTGGACAGGGCCTACAATGAGCAGTTCTTC.

The rearrangement links TRBV5-4 to TRBJ1-4; 8 nucleotides agree with TRBD1. This CDR3 is 15 amino acids long. V shed 2 bases and J 5 bases; nucleotides not matched to a gene: 5. Germline V gene data show CDR1 as SGHNT and CDR2 as YYREEE (reference sequence). CDR3 DNA sequence: TGTGCCAGCAGCTTACGGACAGGGACGAATGAAAAACTGTTTTTT. Translated, it gives CASSLRTGTNEKLFF. Combining the CDR3 with reference TRBV5-4 and TRBJ1-4 gives the whole variable domain ETGVTQSPTHLIKTRGQQVTLRCSSQSGHNTVSWYQQALGQGPQFIFQYYREEENGRGNFPPRFSGLQFPNYSSELNVNALELDDSALYLCASSLRTGTNEKLFFGSGTQLSVL.

J is TRBJ1-3 and V is TRBV6-5; 7 positions agree with TRBD1. Trimming took 5 bases from V and 2 from J; bases not matched to a gene: 3. Looked up from germline, CDR1 is MNHEY and CDR2 is SVGAGI. This CDR3 is built from 14 residues. CDR3 sequence (DNA): TGTGCCAGCAGTAGGGACAGCGCTGGAAACACCATATATTTT. It yields the protein CASSRDSAGNTIYF.

The rearrangement links TRBV24-1 to TRBJ2-5; TRBD2 aligns across 8 bases. Trimming took 4 bases from V and 5 from J; bases not matched to a gene: 11. CDR3 size: 16 residues. The germline gives CDR1 KGHDR, CDR2 SFDVKD. CDR3 in DNA: TGTGCCACCAGTGACCCGTCCCGGGGGGGCGGTGAGACCCAGTACTTC. Translation gives CATSDPSRGGGETQYF.